The clone carrying this T cell receptor (beta chain) turned up a few times. What it binds is unknown. This sample is drawn from a study of identical twins. General study points: Invariant MAIT and iNKT cells may have partly biased zero-insertion analyses.

TCRdb re-called the 5' RACE reads through MiXCR, storing one row per CDR3 protein. The profile shows approximately 250,000 distinct CDR3 sequences, 6.5% to 8% of them singletons. This sample was also put to use in a study of T cells expressing NK-cell markers. Per that paper: Restricting sorting to alpha-beta TCR T cells was achieved in several experiments by an anti-gamma-delta TCR antibody.

The source material was CD8+ T cells sorted from blood. The source is a woman aged 18 to 35 in good health.

CDR3: CATQRGVSYNEQFF. The CDR3 bases are TGTGCCACCCAGCGGGGGGTAAGCTACAATGAGCAGTTCTTC. The chain joins TRBV5-6 to TRBJ2-1; 9 bases are a match to TRBD2. V lost 9 bases and J lost 3; bases outside the gene matches: 7. Germline loops: CDR1 SGHDT, CDR2 YYEEEE. The CDR3 is made up of 14 amino acids.